The clone carrying this TCR beta chain was observed a handful of times. Its antigen is as yet unknown. This record comes from a study of T cells in narcolepsy. Broader study findings: HCRT-specific and TRIB2-specific autoreactive clonotypes appeared among same-patient CSF and blood CD4+ clonotypes. Reportedly, autoreactive clonotypes were serially detected in patients' blood but not controls'.

Some clones are missing from TCRdb's copy, which holds only in-frame ones; the method was immunoSEQ multiplex PCR. Of 32,000 or so clones in the sample, under 85% were seen once. Sample: memory (CD45RA-) CD4+ T cells from blood. The TCR originated in a human donor in good health.

CDR3 protein: CASSQGFNYGYTF. Written as DNA, the CDR3 is TGTGCCAGCAGCCAGGGATTTAACTATGGCTACACCTTC. The chain uses TRBV11-2 and TRBJ1-2; possible D gene TRBD1, 5 bases. This CDR3 contains 13 residues. Trimming cost V 5 bases and J 1 base, with 8 bases left between them. The germline V gene has CDR1 SGHAT and CDR2 FQNNGV.